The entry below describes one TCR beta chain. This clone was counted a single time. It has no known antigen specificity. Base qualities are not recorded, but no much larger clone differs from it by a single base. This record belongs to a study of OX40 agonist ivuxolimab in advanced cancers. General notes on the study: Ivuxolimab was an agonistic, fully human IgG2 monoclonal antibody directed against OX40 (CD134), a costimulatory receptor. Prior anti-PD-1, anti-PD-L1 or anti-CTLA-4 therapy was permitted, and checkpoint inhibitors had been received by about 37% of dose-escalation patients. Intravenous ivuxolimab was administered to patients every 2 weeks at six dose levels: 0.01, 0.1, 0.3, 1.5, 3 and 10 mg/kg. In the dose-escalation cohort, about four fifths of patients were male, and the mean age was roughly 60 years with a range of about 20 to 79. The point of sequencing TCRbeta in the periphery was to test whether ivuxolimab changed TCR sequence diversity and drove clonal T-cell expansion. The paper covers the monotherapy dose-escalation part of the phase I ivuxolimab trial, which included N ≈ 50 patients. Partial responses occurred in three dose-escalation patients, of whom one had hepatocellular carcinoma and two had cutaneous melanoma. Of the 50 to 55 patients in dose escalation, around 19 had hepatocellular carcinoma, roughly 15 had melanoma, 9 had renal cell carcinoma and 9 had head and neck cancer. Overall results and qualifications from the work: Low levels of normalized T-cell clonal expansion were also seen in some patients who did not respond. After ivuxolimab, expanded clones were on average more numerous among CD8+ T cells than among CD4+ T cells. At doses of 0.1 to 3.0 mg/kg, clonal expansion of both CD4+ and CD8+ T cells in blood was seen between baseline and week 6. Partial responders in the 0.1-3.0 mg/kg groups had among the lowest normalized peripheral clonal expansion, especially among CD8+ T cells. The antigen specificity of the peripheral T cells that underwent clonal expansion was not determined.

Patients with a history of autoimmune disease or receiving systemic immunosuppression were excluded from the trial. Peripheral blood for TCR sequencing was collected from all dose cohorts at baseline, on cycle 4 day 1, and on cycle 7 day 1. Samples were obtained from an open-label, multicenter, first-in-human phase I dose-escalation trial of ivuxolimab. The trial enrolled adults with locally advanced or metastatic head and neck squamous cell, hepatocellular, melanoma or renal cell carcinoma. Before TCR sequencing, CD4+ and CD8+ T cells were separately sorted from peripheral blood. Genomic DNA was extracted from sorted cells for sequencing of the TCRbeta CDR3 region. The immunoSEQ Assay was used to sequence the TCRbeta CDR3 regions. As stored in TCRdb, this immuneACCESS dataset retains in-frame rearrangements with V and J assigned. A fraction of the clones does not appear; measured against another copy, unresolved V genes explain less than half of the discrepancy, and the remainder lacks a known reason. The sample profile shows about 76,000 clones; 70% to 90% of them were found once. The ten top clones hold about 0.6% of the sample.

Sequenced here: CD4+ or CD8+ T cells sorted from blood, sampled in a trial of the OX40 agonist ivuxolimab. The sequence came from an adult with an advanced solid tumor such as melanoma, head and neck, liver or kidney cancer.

The DNA is as follows: TGTGCCAGCAGCTTAACGGACGGGGGCAATCAGCCCCAGCATTTT. Translated, it reads CASSLTDGGNQPQHF. In this chain, TRBV11-2 is recombined with TRBJ1-5; the D gene assignment is ambiguous. V is pared back by 2 bases and J by 2 bases, with 10 bases lying between the germline termini. Measured from the cysteine to the phenylalanine, the CDR3 is 15 residues long. The read is trimmed to its CDR3 DNA, 45 bases read in frame from base 1. The germline V gene supplies CDR1 SGHAT and CDR2 FQNNGV.